This is a list of T cell receptor beta chains from one sample in a study of Ad26.COV2.S vaccination and SARS-CoV-2 variants. Produced via immunoSEQ multiplex PCR; TCRdb's table is partial and in-frame only. The sample lists roughly 140,000 clones, roughly 90% occurring once. This specimen consisted of peripheral blood, obtained after recovery from COVID-19. The source is a human donor who had recovered from COVID-19. CDR3s include the opening cysteine and the closing phenylalanine or tryptophan. Fields, in order: D gene, J gene, V gene, clone size, CDR3 DNA, CDR3 protein. The D gene is left open where the match is weak. Expanded clones are given a class, and other clones once, few, many or no size at all.

NA | TRBJ1-1 | TRBV2 | NA | TGTGCCAGCCAATGGACAGACATGAACACTGAAGCTTTCTTT | CASQWTDMNTEAFF
NA | TRBJ1-3 | TRBV11-2 | few | TGTGCCAGCAGCCCCATCAGAGGGACTGGAAACACCATATATTTT | CASSPIRGTGNTIYF
NA | TRBJ1-1 | TRBV28 | NA | TGTGCCAGCAGTCCCCCACAGGGAAGTGGGAACACTGAAGCTTTCTTT | CASSPPQGSGNTEAFF
NA | TRBJ2-7 | TRBV6-5 | NA | TGTGCCAGCAGCCCCGGACAGTCCTACGAGCAGTACTTC | CASSPGQSYEQYF
NA | TRBJ1-6 | TRBV3-1/TRBV3-2 | NA | TGTGCCAGCAGCCAGGCCGCTCCCAATTCACCCCTCCACTTT | CASSQAAPNSPLHF
TRBD2 | TRBJ2-3 | TRBV28 | NA | TGTGCCAGCAGTCTAGCGGGGGCGAGCACAGATACGCAGTATTTT | CASSLAGASTDTQYF
NA | TRBJ1-5 | TRBV7-8 | NA | TGTGCCAGCAGCTTCGGGGGCATTAATCAGCCCCAGCATTTT | CASSFGGINQPQHF
NA | TRBJ2-1 | TRBV29-1 | NA | TGCAGCGTTGAACGGTCCCAGGGGGGACATGAGCAGTTCTTC | CSVERSQGGHEQFF
TRBD1 | TRBJ2-4 | TRBV2 | NA | TGTGCCAGCGTTGGGGGACAGGACAAAAACATTCAGTACTTC | CASVGGQDKNIQYF
NA | TRBJ1-4 | TRBV3-1/TRBV3-2 | NA | TGTGCCAGCAGCCAAGATTTTGGGGTAATTGATGAAAAACTGTTTTTT | CASSQDFGVIDEKLFF
TRBD2 | TRBJ2-7 | TRBV5-4 | NA | TGTGCCAGCAGCTTGGCCGGGGGGGCAATGAACGAGCAGTACTTC | CASSLAGGAMNEQYF
NA | TRBJ2-1 | TRBV27 | NA | TGTGCCAGCAGTTCCTGGGGTAGCGGCAGGTACAATGAGCAGTTCTTC | CASSSWGSGRYNEQFF
TRBD1 | TRBJ2-5 | TRBV29-1 | NA | TGCAGCTCTGGGACAGGGCCGCAGACCCAGTACTTC | CSSGTGPQTQYF
TRBD1 | TRBJ2-7 | TRBV15 | NA | TGTGCCACCAGCATCTCCACCGGGACAGGCCTGCCCCCCTACGAGCAGTACTTC | CATSISTGTGLPPYEQYF
NA | TRBJ2-1 | TRBV5-6 | once | TGTGCCAGCAGCTTAAATAGCGGACACTACAATGAGCAGTTCTTC | CASSLNSGHYNEQFF